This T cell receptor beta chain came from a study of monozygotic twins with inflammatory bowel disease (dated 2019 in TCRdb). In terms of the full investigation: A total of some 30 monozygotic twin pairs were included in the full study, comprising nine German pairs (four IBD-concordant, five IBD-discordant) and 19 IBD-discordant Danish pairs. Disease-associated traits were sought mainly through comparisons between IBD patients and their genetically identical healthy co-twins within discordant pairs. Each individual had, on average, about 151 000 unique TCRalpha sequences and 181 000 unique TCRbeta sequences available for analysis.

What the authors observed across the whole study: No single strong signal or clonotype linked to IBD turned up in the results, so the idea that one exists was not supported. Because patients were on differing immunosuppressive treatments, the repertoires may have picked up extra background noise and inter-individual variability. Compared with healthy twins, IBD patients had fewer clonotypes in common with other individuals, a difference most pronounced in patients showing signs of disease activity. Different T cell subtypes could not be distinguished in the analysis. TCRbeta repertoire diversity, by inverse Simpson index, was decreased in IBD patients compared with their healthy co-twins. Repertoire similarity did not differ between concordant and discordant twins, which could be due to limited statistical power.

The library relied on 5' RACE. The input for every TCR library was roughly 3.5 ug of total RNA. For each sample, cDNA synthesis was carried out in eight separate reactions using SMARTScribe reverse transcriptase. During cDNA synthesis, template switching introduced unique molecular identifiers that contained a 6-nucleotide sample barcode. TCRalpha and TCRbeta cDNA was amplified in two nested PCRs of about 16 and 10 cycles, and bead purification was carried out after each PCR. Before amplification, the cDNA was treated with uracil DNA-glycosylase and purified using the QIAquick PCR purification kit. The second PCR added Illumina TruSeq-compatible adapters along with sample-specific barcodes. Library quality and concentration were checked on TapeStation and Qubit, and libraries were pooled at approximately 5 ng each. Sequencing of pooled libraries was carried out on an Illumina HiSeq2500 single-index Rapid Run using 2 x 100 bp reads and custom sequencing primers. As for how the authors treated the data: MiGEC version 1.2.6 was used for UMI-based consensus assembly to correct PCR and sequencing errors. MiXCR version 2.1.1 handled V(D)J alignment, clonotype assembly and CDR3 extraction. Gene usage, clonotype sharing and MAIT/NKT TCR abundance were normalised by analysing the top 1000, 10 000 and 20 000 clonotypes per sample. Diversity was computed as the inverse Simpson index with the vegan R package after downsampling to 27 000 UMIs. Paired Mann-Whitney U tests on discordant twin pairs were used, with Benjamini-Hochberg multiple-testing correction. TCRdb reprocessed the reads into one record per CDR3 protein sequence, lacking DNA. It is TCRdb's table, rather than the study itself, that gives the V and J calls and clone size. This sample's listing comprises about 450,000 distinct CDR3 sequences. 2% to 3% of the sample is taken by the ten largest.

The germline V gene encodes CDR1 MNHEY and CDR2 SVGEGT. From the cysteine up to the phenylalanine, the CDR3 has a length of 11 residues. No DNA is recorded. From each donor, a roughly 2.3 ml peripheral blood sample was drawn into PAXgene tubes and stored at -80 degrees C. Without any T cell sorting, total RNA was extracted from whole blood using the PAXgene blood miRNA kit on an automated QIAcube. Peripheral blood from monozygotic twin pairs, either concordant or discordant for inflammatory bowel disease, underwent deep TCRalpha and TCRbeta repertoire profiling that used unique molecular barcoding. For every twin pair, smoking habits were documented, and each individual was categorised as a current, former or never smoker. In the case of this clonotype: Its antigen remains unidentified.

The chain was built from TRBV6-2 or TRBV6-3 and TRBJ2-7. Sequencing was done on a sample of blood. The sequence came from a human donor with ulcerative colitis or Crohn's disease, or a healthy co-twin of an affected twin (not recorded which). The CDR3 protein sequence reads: CASPDGYSQYF.